This T cell receptor beta chain was documented in a study of T cell responses to AZD1222 COVID-19 vaccine. Study at large: Both about-4-week and about-12-week second-dose recipients were combined.

Study-level results: The study reported that nearly half of spike-specific TCRs target unmutated variant regions. The donor group comprised mostly white British people and more females; the analysis possibly underestimated clonal diversity.

The germline V gene encodes CDR1 MNHEY and CDR2 SMNVEV (reference sequence). The CDR3 has 14 residues. Trimming cost V 3 bases and J 2 bases, with 11 bases left between them. Of note for this clone: The antigen remains undetermined.

Assay: immunoSEQ multiplex PCR; the TCRdb copy retains only in-frame clones and omits some. This sample has 140,000 to 150,000 clones; about 90% occur once, and the top ten carry 4% to 6%. The rearrangement uses TRBV27 and TRBJ2-7; D gene ambiguous. The TCR sequence derives from an adult in good health. Sequenced here: peripheral blood, sampled on day 0 of AZD1222 vaccination. The chain's CDR3 is CASSFGPVPYEQYF. CDR3 DNA sequence: TGTGCCAGCAGTTTTGGGCCCGTTCCCTACGAGCAGTACTTC.